Sequencing of this T cell receptor (beta chain) was carried out in a study of control samples from healthy donors and cancer patients. Method: immunoSEQ multiplex PCR; TCRdb's copy keeps in-frame clones and lacks some. The sample consists of approximately 70,000 clones, roughly 87% of them appearing once. CDR1 is LNHNV, CDR2 YYDKDF, per germline (reference sequence). This CDR3 has 15 amino acids. Deletions cut 5 bases from V and 2 bases from J, with 14 bases between. The specimen sequenced was blood. The source is a woman aged 50 to 60 in good health. This sequence joins TRBV15 and TRBJ2-3; D possibly corresponds to TRBD1 (6 bases). The CDR3 DNA sequence: TGTGCCACCAGCGCTGGGACACAATCCACAGATACGCAGTATTTT. Residues: CATSAGTQSTDTQYF.